This TCR beta chain comes out of a study of shared clonotypes between healthy human individuals. The V segment lost 5 bases and the J segment 0 bases; nucleotides outside the gene matches: 5. Germline lookup yields CDR1 MDHEN and CDR2 SYDVKM. This CDR3 spans 17 amino acids. Regarding the study as a whole: Larger estimated richness was generally seen in naive subsets than in memory subsets. The study's rarefaction showed incomplete sorted-subset sequencing despite large depth. Naive CD4 clonotype sharing across several donors was 4.5% to 6%.

Turning to this clone: Its antigen remains unidentified.

The run depth of the assay was deep. Data came from immunoSEQ multiplex PCR; TCRdb stores just in-frame clones and leaves some out. The sample includes a few million clones, around 94% of them seen just once. Material for sequencing was naive CD4+ T cells sorted from blood. Stated subset: CD45RA+ positively selected. The receptor comes from a man aged 18 to 35 in good health. This chain links TRBV28 with TRBJ1-6; 9 bases line up with TRBD1. The CDR3 DNA reads TGTGCCAGCAGTCCCGGACAGGGGCTCTCCTATAATTCACCCCTCCACTTT. It codes for CASSPGQGLSYNSPLHF.